Below are 9 T cell receptor beta chains sequenced from a single sample in a study of blood T cells in healthy people across ages. It was with a sample-barcoded 5' primer and a J-beta primer mix that a second PCR of roughly 7 to 12 cycles was run. TCRdb ran MiXCR on the 5' RACE reads and lists one entry per CDR3 protein. The sample yields about 540,000 distinct CDR3 sequences, around 24% seen once. This sample was shared with a second study, whose subject was T cells of mothers and their children.

Source material: blood. The origin of the receptors is a boy between 10 and 17 years old in good health.

At least ten counts were recorded for this clonotype. The chain couples TRBV12-3 or TRBV12-4 to TRBJ2-5; tentatively, D is TRBD1 (5 bases). This CDR3 contains 15 residues. Between the trimmed V and J ends, which lost 0 bases and 2 bases, there was a span of 10 bases. In nucleotides, the CDR3 is TGTGCCAGCAGTTTAGCGCAAGGACATCAAGAGACCCAGTACTTC. Its protein product is CASSLAQGHQETQYF.

The rearrangement links TRBV20-1 to TRBJ2-5, with D possibly TRBD2 on 6 matching bases. Germline CDR1 and CDR2: DFQATT and SNEGSKA (reference sequence). The CDR3 is 16 residues long. Deletions cut 0 bases from V and 2 bases from J, with 16 bases between. This CDR3 is CSARDRASGVQETQYF. CDR3 nucleotide sequence: TGCAGTGCTAGAGATCGGGCCTCGGGGGTACAAGAGACCCAGTACTTC.

This clonotype was detected a few times. The V call is TRBV19, the J call TRBJ2-5; 13 bases line up with TRBD2. The J call is doubtful: the DNA matches TRBJ2-7 better. Germline assignment: CDR1 LNHDA and CDR2 SQIVND (reference sequence). There are 15 residues in the CDR3. This chain's CDR3 is CASRNRGLAGYEQYF. DNA for the CDR3: TGTGCCAGCAGAAATAGGGGACTAGCGGGGTACGAGCAGTACTTC.

V gene TRBV28 combines with J gene TRBJ2-1; 8 nucleotides agree with TRBD2. V shed 5 bases, J shed 1 base, and the junction held 10 bases outside the gene matches. The CDR3 extends over 17 amino acids. Germline values: CDR1 MDHEN, CDR2 SYDVKM. DNA for the CDR3: TGTGCCAGCAGTACCCGACTAGCGTTCATGTCCTACAATGAGCAGTTCTTC. Translating gives CASSTRLAFMSYNEQFF.

This clonotype was counted between two and nine times. The rearrangement uses TRBV6-6 and TRBJ1-5; 11 nucleotides align to TRBD1. CDR1 and CDR2 from the germline V gene are MNHNY and SVGAGI (reference sequence). Trimming took 0 bases from V and 6 from J; bases not matched to a gene: 4. This CDR3 has 16 residues. This chain's CDR3 is CASSYSTGTGGQPQHF. The DNA of the CDR3 is TGTGCCAGCAGTTACTCGACTGGGACAGGGGGTCAGCCCCAGCATTTT.

The V and J genes are TRBV28 and TRBJ2-6; D is undetermined. Germline V gene sequence: CDR1 MDHEN, CDR2 SYDVKM. V lost 3 bases and J lost 0, with 6 bases in between. This CDR3 spans 15 amino acids. As DNA, the CDR3 is TGTGCCAGCAGTTTGGGTCTCTCTGGGGCCAACGTCCTGACTTTC. Amino acids: CASSLGLSGANVLTF.

This sequence joins TRBV20-1 and TRBJ2-5; D is unresolved. The J call may not be correct, given that the DNA end is closer to TRBJ2-1. This CDR3 has 13 amino acids. The germline V gene has CDR1 DFQATT and CDR2 SNEGSKA (reference sequence). The CDR3 DNA reads TGCAGTGGTATTCAGCCGAGATACAATGAGCAGTTCTTC. Translated: CSGIQPRYNEQFF.

The genes are TRBV6-5 and TRBJ2-5; D is ambiguous. Germline loops: CDR1 MNHEY, CDR2 SVGAGI. This CDR3 is built from 14 residues. Trimming removed 6 bases from V and 2 bases from J, with 13 bases in between. This CDR3 reads CASRVLGCQETQYF. CDR3 sequence (DNA): TGTGCCAGCAGGGTGTTGGGTTGTCAAGAGACCCAGTACTTC.

The chain has TRBV29-1 and TRBJ2-3; no clear D. CDR3 length: 13 residues. V lost 7 bases to trimming and J lost 0 bases, with 11 bases between them. The germline CDR1 and CDR2 sequences are SQVTM and ANQGSEA. The CDR3 is CSAGFGSTDTQYF. The DNA for the CDR3 is TGCAGCGCTGGGTTCGGCAGCACAGATACGCAGTATTTT.